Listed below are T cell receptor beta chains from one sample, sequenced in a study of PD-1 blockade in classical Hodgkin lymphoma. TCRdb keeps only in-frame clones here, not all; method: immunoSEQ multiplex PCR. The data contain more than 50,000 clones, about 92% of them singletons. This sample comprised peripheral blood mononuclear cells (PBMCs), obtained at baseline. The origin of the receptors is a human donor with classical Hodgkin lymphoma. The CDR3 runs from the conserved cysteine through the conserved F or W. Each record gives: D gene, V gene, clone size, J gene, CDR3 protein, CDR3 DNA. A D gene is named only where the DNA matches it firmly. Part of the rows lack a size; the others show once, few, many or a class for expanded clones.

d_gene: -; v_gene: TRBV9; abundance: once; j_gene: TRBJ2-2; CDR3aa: CASSVAGAPNTGELFF; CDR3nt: TGTGCCAGCAGCGTAGCTGGGGCCCCGAACACCGGGGAGCTGTTTTTT
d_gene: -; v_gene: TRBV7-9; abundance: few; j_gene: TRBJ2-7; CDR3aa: CASSGTYEQYF; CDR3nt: TGTGCCAGCTCGGGAACCTACGAGCAGTACTTC
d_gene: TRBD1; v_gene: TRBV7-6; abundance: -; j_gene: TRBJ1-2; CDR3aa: CASITRGSGQGIGYTF; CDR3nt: TGTGCCAGCATCACTAGAGGGTCGGGACAGGGAATTGGCTACACCTTC
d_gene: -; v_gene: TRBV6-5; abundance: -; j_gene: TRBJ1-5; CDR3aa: CASSRTENQPQHF; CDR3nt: TGTGCCAGCAGCCGGACGGAGAATCAGCCCCAGCATTTT
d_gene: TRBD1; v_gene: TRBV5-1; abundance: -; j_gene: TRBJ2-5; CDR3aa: CASSQGQGWETQYF; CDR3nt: TGCGCCAGCAGCCAGGGACAGGGATGGGAGACCCAGTACTTC
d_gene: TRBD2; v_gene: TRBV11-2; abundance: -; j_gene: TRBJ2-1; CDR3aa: CASSFLAGGSYNEQFF; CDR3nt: TGTGCCAGCAGCTTCCTAGCGGGTGGCTCCTACAATGAGCAGTTCTTC
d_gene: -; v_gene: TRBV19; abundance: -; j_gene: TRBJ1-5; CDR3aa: CASSQGVSNQPQHF; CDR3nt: TGTGCCAGTAGCCAGGGAGTTAGCAATCAGCCCCAGCATTTT
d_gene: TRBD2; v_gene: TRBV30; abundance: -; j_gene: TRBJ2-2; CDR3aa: CAWSLTSGRASAGELFF; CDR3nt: TGTGCCTGGTCATTGACTAGCGGGAGGGCCTCGGCCGGGGAGCTGTTTTTT
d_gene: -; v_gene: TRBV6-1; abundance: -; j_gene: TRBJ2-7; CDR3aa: CASSVEGPVRPYEQYF; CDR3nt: TGTGCCAGCAGTGTAGAGGGACCTGTAAGGCCCTACGAGCAGTACTTC
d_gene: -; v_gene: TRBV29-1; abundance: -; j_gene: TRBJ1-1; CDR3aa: CSVGVGPNTEAFF; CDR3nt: TGCAGCGTTGGGGTAGGTCCGAACACTGAAGCTTTCTTT
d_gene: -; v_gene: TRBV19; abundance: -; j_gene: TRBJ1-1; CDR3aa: CASSISRTYTEAFF; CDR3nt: TGTGCCAGTAGTATTTCTAGGACTTACACTGAAGCTTTCTTT
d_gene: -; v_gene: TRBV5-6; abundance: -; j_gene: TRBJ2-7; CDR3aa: CASSLVSGYEQYF; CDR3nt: TGTGCCAGCAGCTTGGTTAGCGGCTACGAGCAGTACTTC
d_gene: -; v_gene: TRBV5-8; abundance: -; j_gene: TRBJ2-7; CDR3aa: CASSPLDNPYEQYF; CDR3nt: TGTGCCAGCAGCCCTCTGGACAACCCCTACGAGCAGTACTTC
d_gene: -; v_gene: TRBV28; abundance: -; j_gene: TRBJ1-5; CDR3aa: CASTQGHSNQPQHF; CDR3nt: TGTGCCAGCACCCAGGGACATAGCAATCAGCCTCAGCATTTT
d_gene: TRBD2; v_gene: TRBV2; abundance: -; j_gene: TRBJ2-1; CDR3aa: CASRGLAEENEQFF; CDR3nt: TGTGCCAGCAGAGGACTAGCGGAGGAGAATGAGCAGTTCTTC
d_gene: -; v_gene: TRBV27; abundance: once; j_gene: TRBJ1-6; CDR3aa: CASTLIPGSPLHF; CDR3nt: TGTGCCAGTACTCTAATACCTGGTTCACCCCTCCACTTT
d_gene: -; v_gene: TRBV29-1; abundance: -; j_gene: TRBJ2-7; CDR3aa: CSVVGRHSYEQYF; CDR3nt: TGCAGCGTTGTGGGACGGCACTCCTACGAGCAGTACTTC
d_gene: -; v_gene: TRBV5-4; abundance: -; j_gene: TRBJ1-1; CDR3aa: CASSLVSLNTEAFF; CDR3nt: TGTGCCAGCAGCTTGGTATCCCTGAACACTGAAGCTTTCTTT
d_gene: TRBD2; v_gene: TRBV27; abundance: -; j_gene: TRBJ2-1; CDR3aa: CASRTSGSGYNEQFF; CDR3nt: TGTGCCAGCAGGACTAGCGGGAGTGGCTACAATGAGCAGTTCTTC
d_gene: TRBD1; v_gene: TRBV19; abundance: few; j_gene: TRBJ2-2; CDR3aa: CASNERQGAAGELFF; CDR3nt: TGTGCCAGTAATGAGCGACAGGGGGCGGCCGGGGAGCTGTTTTTT
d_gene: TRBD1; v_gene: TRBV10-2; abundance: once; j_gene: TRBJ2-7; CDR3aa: CASTVGGESYEQYF; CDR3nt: TGCGCCAGCACTGTAGGGGGCGAATCCTACGAGCAGTACTTC
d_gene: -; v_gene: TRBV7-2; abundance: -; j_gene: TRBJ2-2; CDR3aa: CASSLRQGGAGELFF; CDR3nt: TGTGCCAGCAGCTTACGTCAGGGGGGAGCCGGGGAGCTGTTTTTT
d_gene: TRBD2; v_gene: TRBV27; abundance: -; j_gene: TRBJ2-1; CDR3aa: CASKGAGYSEQFF; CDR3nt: TGTGCCAGCAAAGGAGCGGGGTATAGTGAGCAGTTCTTC
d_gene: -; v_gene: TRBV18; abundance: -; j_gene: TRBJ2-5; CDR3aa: CASSQYGTQETQYF; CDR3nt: TGTGCCAGCTCACAGTACGGGACACAAGAGACCCAGTACTTC
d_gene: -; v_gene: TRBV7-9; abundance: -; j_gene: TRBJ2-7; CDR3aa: CASTPGASDYEQYF; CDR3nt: TGTGCCAGCACCCCGGGGGCTTCAGACTACGAGCAGTACTTC
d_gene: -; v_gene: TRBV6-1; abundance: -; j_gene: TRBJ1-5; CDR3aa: CASSEPIEMNQPQHF; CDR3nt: TGTGCCAGCAGTGAACCAATTGAGATGAATCAGCCCCAGCATTTT
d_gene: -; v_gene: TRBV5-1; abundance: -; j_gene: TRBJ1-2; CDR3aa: CASSPELGQSNYGYTF; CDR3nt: TGCGCCAGCAGCCCGGAATTAGGTCAATCTAACTATGGCTACACCTTC
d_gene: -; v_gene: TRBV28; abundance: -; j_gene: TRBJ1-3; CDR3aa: CASSSQGWGNTIYF; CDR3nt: TGTGCCAGCAGTTCCCAGGGGTGGGGAAACACCATATATTTT
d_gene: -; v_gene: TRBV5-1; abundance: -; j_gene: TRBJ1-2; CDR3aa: CASSQGQNYGYTF; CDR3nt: TGCGCCAGCAGCCAAGGACAGAACTATGGCTACACCTTC
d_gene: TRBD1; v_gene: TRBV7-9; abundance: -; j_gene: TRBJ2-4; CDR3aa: CASSTGQIQYF; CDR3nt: TGTGCCAGCAGCACGGGACAGATTCAGTACTTC
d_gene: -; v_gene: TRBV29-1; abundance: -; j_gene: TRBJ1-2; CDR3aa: CSVESFYPNYGYTF; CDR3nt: TGCAGCGTTGAGTCTTTCTATCCTAACTATGGCTACACCTTC
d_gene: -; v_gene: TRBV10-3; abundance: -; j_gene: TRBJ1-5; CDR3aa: CAISGQSNQPQHF; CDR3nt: TGTGCCATCAGCGGACAGTCCAATCAGCCCCAGCATTTT
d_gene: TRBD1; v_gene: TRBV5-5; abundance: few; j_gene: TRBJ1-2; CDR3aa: CASSLGDRINYGYTF; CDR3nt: TGTGCCAGCAGCTTGGGGGACAGGATTAACTATGGCTACACCTTC
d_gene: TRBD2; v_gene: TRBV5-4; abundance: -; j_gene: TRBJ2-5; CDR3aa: CASSPPRGGAETQYF; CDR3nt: TGTGCCAGCAGCCCCCCTCGCGGGGGGGCGGAGACCCAGTACTTC
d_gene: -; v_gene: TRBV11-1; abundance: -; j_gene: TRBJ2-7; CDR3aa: CASSRPTSYEQYF; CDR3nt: TGTGCCAGCAGCCGACCCACCTCCTACGAGCAGTACTTC
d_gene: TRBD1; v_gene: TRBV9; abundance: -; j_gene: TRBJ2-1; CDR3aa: CASSVKGTGYNEQFF; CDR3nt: TGTGCCAGCAGCGTAAAAGGGACAGGCTACAATGAGCAGTTCTTC
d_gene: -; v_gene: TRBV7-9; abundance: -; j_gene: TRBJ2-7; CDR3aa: CASSLEFRDEQYF; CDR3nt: TGTGCCAGCAGCTTAGAATTTAGGGACGAGCAGTACTTC
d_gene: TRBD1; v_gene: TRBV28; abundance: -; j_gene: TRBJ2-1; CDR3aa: CASSFSSGTGFSYNEQFF; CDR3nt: TGTGCCAGCAGTTTTTCCTCCGGGACAGGGTTCTCCTACAATGAGCAGTTCTTC
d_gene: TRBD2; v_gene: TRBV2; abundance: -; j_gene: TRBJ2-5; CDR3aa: CASSSSGPSQETQYF; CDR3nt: TGTGCCAGCAGTTCTAGCGGGCCTAGCCAAGAGACCCAGTACTTC
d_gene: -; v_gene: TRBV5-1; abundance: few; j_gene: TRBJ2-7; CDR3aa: CASSSQGWEQYF; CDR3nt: TGCGCCAGCAGCTCACAGGGTTGGGAGCAGTACTTC
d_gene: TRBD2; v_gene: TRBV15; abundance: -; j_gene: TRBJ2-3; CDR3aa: CATSRVLAGYTDTQYF; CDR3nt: TGTGCCACCAGCAGAGTCCTAGCGGGGTACACAGATACGCAGTATTTT
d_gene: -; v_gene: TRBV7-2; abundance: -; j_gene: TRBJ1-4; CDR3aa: CASSSWGGLNEKLFF; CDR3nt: TGTGCCAGCAGCTCTTGGGGAGGGTTAAATGAAAAACTGTTTTTT
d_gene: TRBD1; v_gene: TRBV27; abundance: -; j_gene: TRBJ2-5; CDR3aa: CASRAAGTGGTQYF; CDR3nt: TGTGCCAGCAGAGCCGCCGGGACAGGGGGGACCCAGTACTTC
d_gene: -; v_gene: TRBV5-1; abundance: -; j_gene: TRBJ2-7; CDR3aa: CASSLGAGGTYEQYF; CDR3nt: TGCGCCAGCAGCTTGGGGGCCGGGGGTACCTACGAGCAGTACTTC
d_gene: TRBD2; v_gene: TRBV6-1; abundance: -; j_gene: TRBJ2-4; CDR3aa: CASSEHPQGTSGRWDIQYF; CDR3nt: TGTGCCAGCAGTGAACATCCGCAAGGGACTAGCGGGAGATGGGACATTCAGTACTTC